This TCR beta chain was obtained from a study of blood T cell repertoires in COVID-19. Profiled with immunoSEQ multiplex PCR; TCRdb holds only in-frame clones, not every one. The sample lists 300,000 to 350,000 clones, 83% occurring once. V was cut by 5 bases and J by 6 bases, with 13 bases left in between. Germline CDR1 is SGHVS and CDR2 is FNYEAQ. CDR3 length equals 14 residues. The genes are TRBV7-6 and TRBJ2-2; a possible D gene is TRBD2 (5 bases). The clonotype comes from a young man with active or convalescent COVID-19. The sample was peripheral blood. CDR3: CASSLERAPGELFF. CDR3 DNA sequence: TGTGCCAGCAGCCTCGAGAGGGCCCCCGGGGAGCTGTTTTTT.